Each of the 8 T cell receptor beta chains below was sequenced from the same sample in a study of T cell repertoires in cytomegalovirus infection. No antigens are known for them. TCRdb analysed the reads with MiXCR anew, one entry per CDR3 protein. The sample has some 350,000 distinct CDR3 sequences; about 35% are singletons. This specimen was cultured PBMCs, taken from culture after CMV antigen stimulation. These TCRs come from a human donor in good health (CMV status not recorded). Some clones in this sample may be carry-over from other donors' samples.

This clonotype was found once. V and J are TRBV6-1 and TRBJ2-7; D uncertain. V was shortened by 4 bases and J by 2 bases, with 9 bases between the two germline ends. This CDR3 spans 13 amino acids. The germline CDR1 and CDR2 sequences are MNHNS and SASEGT. The CDR3 region has the DNA TGTGCCAGCAGTGTGTGGACGGCCTACGAGCAGTACTTC. Its translation is CASSVWTAYEQYF.

This clonotype has just a few counts. V is TRBV7-9 and J is TRBJ2-6; D is possibly TRBD2 (6 bases). V was trimmed by 3 bases and J by 7 bases, leaving 10 bases between them. Germline lookup yields CDR1 SEHNR and CDR2 FQNEAQ (reference sequence). The CDR3 has 14 residues. The CDR3 DNA sequence: TGTGCCAGCAGCTTGGAGGGTTTAGCCAACGTCCTGACTTTC. It codes for CASSLEGLANVLTF. Variable domain in full (rest from reference TRBV7-9 and TRBJ2-6): DTGVSQNPRHKITKRGQNVTFRCDPISEHNRLYWYRQTLGQGPEFLTYFQNEAQLEKSRLLSDRFSAERPKGSFSTLEIQRTEQGDSAMYLCASSLEGLANVLTFGAGSRLTVL.

In its sample, this clonotype was seen a few times. The gene calls are TRBV5-4 and TRBJ2-2, with TRBD2 matching 7 bases. The CDR3 has 15 residues. V was pared by 10 bases and J by 2 bases, with 11 bases of the junction left unmatched. Germline V CDR1 and CDR2: SGHNT, YYREEE (reference sequence). The CDR3 nucleotides read TGTGCCCTCACAAGCGGGACTCGAAACACCGGGGAGCTGTTTTTT. It is translated as CALTSGTRNTGELFF.

The chain links TRBV12-3 or TRBV12-4 to TRBJ1-2; TRBD1 matches 10 bases. The CDR3 has 15 residues. V dropped 3 bases and J dropped 3; count of bases not matched to a gene: 4. The CDR3 region is CASSLTGGLDYGYTF. As DNA, the CDR3 is TGTGCCAGCAGTTTGACAGGGGGCCTGGACTATGGCTACACCTTC.

V gene TRBV30 combines with J gene TRBJ1-4, with 7 bases that match TRBD1. The CDR3 runs to 16 residues. Germline-derived CDR1 and CDR2 are GTSNPN and SVGIG (reference sequence). The trim removed 4 bases at V and 5 bases at J, leaving 13 bases unmatched. The CDR3 is CAWMPGWGQTNEKLFF. In nucleotides, the CDR3 is TGTGCCTGGATGCCCGGGTGGGGACAGACAAATGAAAAACTGTTTTTT.

This clonotype was observed a handful of times. This chain links TRBV7-8 with TRBJ1-2; D gene ambiguous. This CDR3 contains 16 residues. Germline assignment: CDR1 SGHVS and CDR2 FQNEAQ. The V gene lost 2 bases and the J gene lost 3 bases, with 16 bases spanning the gap. The CDR3 loop reads CASSLLDAWGDYGYTF. The CDR3 DNA reads TGTGCCAGCAGCTTACTGGACGCCTGGGGTGACTATGGCTACACCTTC.

In the case of this clonotype: One end of the junction is discordant with germline, which a read error may explain. The genes are TRBV18 and TRBJ2-3, with D possibly TRBD2 on 6 matching bases. The CDR3 runs 16 residues. The germline gives CDR1 KGHSH, CDR2 LQKENI. CDR3 sequence: CASSPAASGRTHTQYF. Here the CDR3 DNA reads TGTGCCAGCTCACCAGCGGCCAGCGGGCGCACACATACGCAGTATTTT. Supplemented by reference TRBV18 and TRBJ2-3, the full variable domain reads NAGVMQNPRHLVRRRGQEARLRCSPMKGHSHVYWYRQLPEEGLKFMVYLQKENIIDESGMPKERFSAEFPKEGPSILRIQQVVRGDSAAYFCASSPAASGRTHTQYFGPGTRLTVL.

This clonotype has a single count. This chain links TRBV2 with TRBJ2-1, with 8 bases aligning to TRBD2. Germline-derived CDR1 and CDR2 are SNHLY and FYNNEI. With 1 base clipped from V and 6 bases from J, the junction kept 2 bases outside the gene matches. The CDR3 is made up of 14 amino acids. CDR3 coding DNA: TGTGCCAGCAGTGAAGTAGGGACTAGCAATGAGCAGTTCTTC. Amino acids: CASSEVGTSNEQFF.